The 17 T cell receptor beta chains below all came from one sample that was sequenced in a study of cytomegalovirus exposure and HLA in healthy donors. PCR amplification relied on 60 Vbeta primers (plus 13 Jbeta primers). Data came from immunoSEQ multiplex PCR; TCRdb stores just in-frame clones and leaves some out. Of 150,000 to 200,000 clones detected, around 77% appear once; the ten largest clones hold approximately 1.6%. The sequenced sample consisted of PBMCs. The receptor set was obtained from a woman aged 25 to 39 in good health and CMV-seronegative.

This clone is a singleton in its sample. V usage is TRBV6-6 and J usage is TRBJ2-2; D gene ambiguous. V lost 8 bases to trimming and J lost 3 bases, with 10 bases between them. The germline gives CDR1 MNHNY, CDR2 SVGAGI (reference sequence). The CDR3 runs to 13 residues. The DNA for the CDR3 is TGTGCCAGCGTCCTCCGAGACACCGGGGAGCTGTTTTTT. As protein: CASVLRDTGELFF.

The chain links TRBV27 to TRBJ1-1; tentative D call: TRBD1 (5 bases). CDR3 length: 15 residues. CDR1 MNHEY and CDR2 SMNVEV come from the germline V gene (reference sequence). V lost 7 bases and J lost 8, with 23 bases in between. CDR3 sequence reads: CASTARGGGSREAFF. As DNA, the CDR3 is TGTGCCAGCACCGCACGGGGGGGTGGTTCTCGGGAAGCTTTCTTT.

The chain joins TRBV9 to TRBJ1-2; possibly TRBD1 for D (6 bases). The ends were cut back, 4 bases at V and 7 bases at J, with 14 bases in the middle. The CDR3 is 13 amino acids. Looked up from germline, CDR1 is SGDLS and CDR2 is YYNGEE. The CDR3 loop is CASSNRQVAGYTF. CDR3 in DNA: TGTGCCAGCAGCAATCGACAGGTCGCTGGCTACACCTTC.

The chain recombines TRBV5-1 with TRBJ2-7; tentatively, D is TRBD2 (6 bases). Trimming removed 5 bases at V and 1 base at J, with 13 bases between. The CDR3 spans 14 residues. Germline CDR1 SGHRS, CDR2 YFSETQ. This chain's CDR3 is CASRWSAGSYEQYF. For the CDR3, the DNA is TGCGCCAGCAGGTGGTCAGCGGGTTCCTACGAGCAGTACTTC. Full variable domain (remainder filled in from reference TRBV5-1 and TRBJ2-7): KAGVTQTPRYLIKTRGQQVTLSCSPISGHRSVSWYQQTPGQGLQFLFEYFSETQRNKGNFPGRFSGRQFSNSRSEMNVSTLELGDSALYLCASRWSAGSYEQYFGPGTRLTVT.

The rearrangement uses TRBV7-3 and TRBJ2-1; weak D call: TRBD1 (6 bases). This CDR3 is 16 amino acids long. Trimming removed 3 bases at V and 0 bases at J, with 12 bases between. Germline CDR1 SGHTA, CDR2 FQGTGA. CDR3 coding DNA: TGTGCCAGCAGCTTTTCCGGACAGAGCTCCTACAATGAGCAGTTCTTC. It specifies CASSFSGQSSYNEQFF. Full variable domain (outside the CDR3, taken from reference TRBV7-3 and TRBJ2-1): GAGVSQTPSNKVTEKGKYVELRCDPISGHTALYWYRQSLGQGPEFLIYFQGTGAADDSGLPNDRFFAVRPEGSVSTLKIQRTERGDSAVYLCASSFSGQSSYNEQFFGPGTRLTVL.

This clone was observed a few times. The CDR3 DNA reads as TGCGCCAGCAGTTCATGGACAGGGAGGGATCAGCCCCAGCATTTT. Protein product: CASSSWTGRDQPQHF. The J gene is TRBJ1-5, the V gene TRBV23-1; 8 nucleotides match TRBD1. TRBV23-1 counts as an open reading frame of uncertain function. Trimming cost V 5 bases and J 5 bases; bases outside gene matches: 8. The CDR3 sequence is 15 residues long.

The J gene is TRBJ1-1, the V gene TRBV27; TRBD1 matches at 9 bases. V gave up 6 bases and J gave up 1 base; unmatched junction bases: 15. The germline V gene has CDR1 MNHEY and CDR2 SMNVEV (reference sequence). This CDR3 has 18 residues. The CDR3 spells CASRPHHRGPGPNTEAFF. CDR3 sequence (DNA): TGTGCCAGCAGGCCGCACCACAGGGGGCCCGGGCCGAACACTGAAGCTTTCTTT.

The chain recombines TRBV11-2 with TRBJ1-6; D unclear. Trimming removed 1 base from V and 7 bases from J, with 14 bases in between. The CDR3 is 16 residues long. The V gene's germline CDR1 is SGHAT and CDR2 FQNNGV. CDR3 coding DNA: TGTGCCAGCAGCTTAGGAATCTTAGGAGCGAATTCACCCCTCCACTTT. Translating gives CASSLGILGANSPLHF.

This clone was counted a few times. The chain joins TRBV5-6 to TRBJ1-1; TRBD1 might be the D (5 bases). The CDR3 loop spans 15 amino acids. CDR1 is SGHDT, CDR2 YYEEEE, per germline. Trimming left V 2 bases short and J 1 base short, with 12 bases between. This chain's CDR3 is CASSLIDSGNTEAFF. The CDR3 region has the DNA TGTGCCAGCAGCTTAATTGACAGTGGGAACACTGAAGCTTTCTTT.

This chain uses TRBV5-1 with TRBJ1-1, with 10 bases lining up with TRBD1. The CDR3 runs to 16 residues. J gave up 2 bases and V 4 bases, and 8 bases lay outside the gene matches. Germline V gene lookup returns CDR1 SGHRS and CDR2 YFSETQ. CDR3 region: CASSPDRGQINTEAFF. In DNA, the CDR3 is TGCGCCAGCAGCCCCGACAGGGGGCAGATTAACACTGAAGCTTTCTTT.

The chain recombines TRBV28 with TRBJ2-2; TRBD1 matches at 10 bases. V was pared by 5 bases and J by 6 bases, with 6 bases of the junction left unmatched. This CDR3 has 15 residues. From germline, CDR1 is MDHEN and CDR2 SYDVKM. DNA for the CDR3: TGTGCCAGCAGTACCGGGACAGGGGATTCCGGGGAGCTGTTTTTT. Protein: CASSTGTGDSGELFF.

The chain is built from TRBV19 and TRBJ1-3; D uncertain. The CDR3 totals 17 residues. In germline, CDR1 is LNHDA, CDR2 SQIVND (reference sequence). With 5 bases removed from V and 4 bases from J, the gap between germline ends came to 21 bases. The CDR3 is CASSPFEILLVGNTIYF. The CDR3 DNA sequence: TGTGCCAGTAGTCCCTTCGAGATTCTCTTGGTGGGAAACACCATATATTTT.

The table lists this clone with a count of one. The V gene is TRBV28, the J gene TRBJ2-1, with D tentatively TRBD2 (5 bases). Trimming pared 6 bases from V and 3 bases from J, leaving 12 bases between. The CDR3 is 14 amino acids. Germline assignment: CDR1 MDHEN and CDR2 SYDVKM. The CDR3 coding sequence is TGTGCCAGCAGCCCAGCCGGGGTCTACAATGAGCAGTTCTTC. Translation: CASSPAGVYNEQFF.

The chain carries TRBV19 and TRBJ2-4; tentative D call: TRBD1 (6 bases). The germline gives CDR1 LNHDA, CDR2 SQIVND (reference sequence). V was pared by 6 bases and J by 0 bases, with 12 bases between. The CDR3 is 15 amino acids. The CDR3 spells CASSTTGLAKNIQYF. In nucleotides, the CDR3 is TGTGCCAGTAGCACAACAGGGCTAGCCAAAAACATTCAGTACTTC.

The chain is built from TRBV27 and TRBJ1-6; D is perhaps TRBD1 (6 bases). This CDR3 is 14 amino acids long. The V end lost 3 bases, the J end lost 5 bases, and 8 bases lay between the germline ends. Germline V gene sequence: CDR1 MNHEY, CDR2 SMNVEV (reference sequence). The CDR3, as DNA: TGTGCCAGCAGTTTTTACAGGGATAATTCACCCCTCCACTTT. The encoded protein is CASSFYRDNSPLHF.

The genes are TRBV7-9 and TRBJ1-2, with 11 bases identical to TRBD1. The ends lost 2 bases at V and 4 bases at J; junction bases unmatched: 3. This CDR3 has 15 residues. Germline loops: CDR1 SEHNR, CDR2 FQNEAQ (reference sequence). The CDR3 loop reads CASSLWDRGGYGYTF. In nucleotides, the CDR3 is TGTGCCAGCAGCTTATGGGACAGGGGGGGCTATGGCTACACCTTC.

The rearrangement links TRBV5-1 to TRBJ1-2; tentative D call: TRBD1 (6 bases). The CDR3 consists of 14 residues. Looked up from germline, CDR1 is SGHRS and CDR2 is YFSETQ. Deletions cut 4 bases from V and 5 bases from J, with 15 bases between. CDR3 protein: CASSPGATGYGYTF. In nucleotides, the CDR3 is TGCGCCAGCAGCCCTGGGGCGACAGGATATGGCTACACCTTC.